A single TCR beta chain is shown here with its context. The antigen remains unidentified. Other DNA sequences within the sample encode an identical CDR3. The CDR3 is 12 amino acids. Between the trimmed V and J ends, which lost 2 bases and 3 bases, there was a span of 8 bases. Germline V gene lookup returns CDR1 GTSNPN and CDR2 SVGIG (reference sequence). The data originate from a study of shared clonotypes between healthy human individuals. General observations from the study: Sampling included only blood; tissue repertoires likely differ.

Profiling relied on immunoSEQ multiplex PCR, and the TCRdb table lists in-frame clones only, not all of them. The data show millions of clones, around nine tenths seen once. CD45RA+ naive and CD45RA-negative memory subsets were separated from CD4+ cells. The rearrangement links TRBV30 to TRBJ2-7; D ambiguous. The sequenced material came from naive CD4+ T cells sorted from blood. Subset indicated: CD45RA+ positively selected. The receptor was isolated from a man aged 18 to 30 in good health. This CDR3 is CAWSSNSYEQYF. The CDR3 region has the DNA TGTGCCTGGAGTTCTAACAGCTACGAGCAGTACTTC.